This T cell receptor (beta chain) was identified during a study of blood T cell repertoires in COVID-19. About the research overall: From T cells, B-cell-depleted T cells, or PBMCs came the material, which was cDNA or gDNA.

Assay used: immunoSEQ multiplex PCR; TCRdb lists only in-frame clones, some missing. Of under 200,000 clones listed, under 90% are singletons. This study enrolled people aged 18 to 89 from roughly 24 US geographic areas. The germline V gene encodes CDR1 SGDLS and CDR2 YYNGEE. CDR3 length equals 13 residues. Deletions cut 2 bases from V and 8 bases from J, with 11 bases between. This sequence joins TRBV9 and TRBJ1-3, with D perhaps TRBD1 (5 bases). The source material was PBMCs or T cells enriched from blood (not recorded which). This TCR came from a man between 60 and 70 years old who had recovered from COVID-19. The CDR3 nucleotides read TGTGCCAGCAGCGTCAGGGTCCGGGACACCATATATTTT. Translating it yields CASSVRVRDTIYF.